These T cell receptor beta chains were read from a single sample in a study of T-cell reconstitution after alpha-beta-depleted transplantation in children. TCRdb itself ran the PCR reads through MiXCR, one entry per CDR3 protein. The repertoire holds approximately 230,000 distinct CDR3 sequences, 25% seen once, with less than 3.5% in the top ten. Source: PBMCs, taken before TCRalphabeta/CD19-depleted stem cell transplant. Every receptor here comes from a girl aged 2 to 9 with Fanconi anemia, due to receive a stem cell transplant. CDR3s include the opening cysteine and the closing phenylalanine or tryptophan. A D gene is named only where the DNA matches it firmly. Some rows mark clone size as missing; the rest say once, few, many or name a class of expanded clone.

CDR3: CSARGNTGLKNINEQFF
DNA: TGCAGTGCTAGGGGGAATACAGGGCTGAAAAATATTAATGAGCAGTTCTTC
D: NA
J: TRBJ2-1
size: many
length: 17
V: TRBV20-1

CDR3: CASSQGTAGEQFF
DNA: TGTGCCAGCAGCCAGGGGACTGCGGGGGAGCAGTTCTTC
D: NA
J: TRBJ2-1
size: NA
length: 13
V: TRBV7-2

CDR3: CASRQGGLAETQYF
DNA: TGTGCCAGCAGGCAGGGTGGACTAGCTGAGACCCAGTACTTC
D: TRBD2
J: TRBJ2-5
size: NA
length: 14
V: TRBV28

CDR3: CASSSGEKATDTQYF
DNA: TGTGCCAGCAGCTCAGGGGAAAAGGCCACAGATACGCAGTATTTT
D: NA
J: TRBJ2-3
size: few
length: 15
V: TRBV7-6

CDR3: CSVAQTYEQYF
DNA: TGCAGCGTTGCACAGACATACGAGCAGTACTTC
D: NA
J: TRBJ2-7
size: NA
length: 11
V: TRBV29-1

CDR3: CSVTGVLNTEAFF
DNA: TGCAGCGTCACAGGGGTCCTGAACACTGAAGCTTTCTTT
D: TRBD1
J: TRBJ1-1
size: many
length: 13
V: TRBV29-1

CDR3: CASTSLGRSSYNEQFF
DNA: TGTGCCAGCACTAGCCTAGGACGGAGCTCCTACAATGAGCAGTTCTTC
D: NA
J: TRBJ2-1
size: many
length: 16
V: TRBV25-1

CDR3: CSARVPHLPQQYEQYF
DNA: TGCAGTGCTAGGGTCCCACATCTACCGCAACAATACGAGCAGTACTTC
D: NA
J: TRBJ2-7
size: NA
length: 16
V: TRBV20-1

CDR3: CSAEDASRTDTQYF
DNA: TGCAGTGCTGAAGATGCTAGCCGCACAGATACGCAGTATTTT
D: NA
J: TRBJ2-3
size: NA
length: 14
V: TRBV20-1

CDR3: CSVAGTGRMETQYF
DNA: TGCAGCGTAGCCGGGACAGGGAGGATGGAGACCCAGTACTTC
D: TRBD1
J: TRBJ2-5
size: NA
length: 14
V: TRBV29-1

CDR3: CASSYWGNTEAFF
DNA: TGTGCCAGCAGTTATTGGGGGAACACTGAAGCTTTCTTT
D: NA
J: TRBJ1-1
size: NA
length: 13
V: TRBV6-5

CDR3: CASSPTGWGYNEQFF
DNA: TGTGCCAGCAGCCCAACAGGGTGGGGCTACAATGAGCAGTTCTTC
D: NA
J: TRBJ2-1
size: NA
length: 15
V: TRBV7-9

CDR3: CAIRTSGGHEQFF
DNA: TGTGCCATCAGGACTAGCGGGGGCCATGAGCAGTTCTTC
D: TRBD2
J: TRBJ2-1
size: NA
length: 13
V: TRBV10-3

CDR3: CSASTGRADTQYF
DNA: TGCAGCGCATCGACGGGGCGTGCAGATACGCAGTATTTT
D: NA
J: TRBJ2-3
size: many
length: 13
V: TRBV29-1

CDR3: CATSRDGPRSYSNQPQHF
DNA: TGTGCCACCAGCAGAGATGGCCCCAGGTCCTATAGCAATCAGCCCCAGCATTTT
D: NA
J: TRBJ1-5
size: NA
length: 18
V: TRBV15

CDR3: CSARVGGVDDTQYF
DNA: TGCAGTGCTAGAGTTGGGGGAGTCGATGATACGCAGTATTTT
D: NA
J: TRBJ2-3
size: NA
length: 14
V: TRBV20-1

CDR3: CTSSLCCRLAKNIQYF
DNA: TGCACCAGCAGTTTATGTTGCAGACTAGCCAAAAACATTCAGTACTTC
D: NA
J: TRBJ2-4
size: NA
length: 16
V: TRBV27

CDR3: CASSLLLGPQETQYF
DNA: TGTGCCAGCAGTTTATTACTAGGACCACAAGAGACCCAGTACTTC
D: NA
J: TRBJ2-5
size: many
length: 15
V: TRBV12-3/TRBV12-4

CDR3: CSVETYQGIGYTF
DNA: TGCAGCGTTGAGACTTATCAGGGGATCGGCTACACCTTC
D: NA
J: TRBJ1-2
size: NA
length: 13
V: TRBV29-1

CDR3: CASSLDPGSYNEQFF
DNA: TGCGCCAGCAGCTTGGACCCGGGCTCCTACAATGAGCAGTTCTTC
D: NA
J: TRBJ2-1
size: NA
length: 15
V: TRBV5-1

CDR3: CASSLARAGTTFNTGELFF
DNA: TGTGCCAGCAGCTTAGCCCGAGCGGGGACTACCTTTAACACCGGGGAGCTGTTTTTT
D: TRBD2
J: TRBJ2-2
size: NA
length: 19
V: TRBV7-2

CDR3: CASSQNWDLQETQYF
DNA: TGTGCCAGCAGCCAGAACTGGGACCTCCAAGAGACCCAGTACTTC
D: NA
J: TRBJ2-5
size: few
length: 15
V: TRBV7-6

CDR3: CSVGTGVHTGELFF
DNA: TGCAGCGTAGGGACAGGGGTACACACCGGGGAGCTGTTTTTT
D: TRBD1
J: TRBJ2-2
size: NA
length: 14
V: TRBV29-1

CDR3: CASSLGASTDTQYF
DNA: TGCGCCAGCAGCTTGGGGGCCAGCACAGATACGCAGTATTTT
D: NA
J: TRBJ2-3
size: few
length: 14
V: TRBV5-1

CDR3: CASSLEAGTYEQYF
DNA: TGTGCCAGCAGCTTAGAAGCGGGGACATACGAGCAGTACTTC
D: NA
J: TRBJ2-7
size: many
length: 14
V: TRBV7-2

CDR3: CASSSTGPNYGYTF
DNA: TGTGCCAGCAGCTCGACAGGGCCTAACTATGGCTACACCTTC
D: TRBD1
J: TRBJ1-2
size: NA
length: 14
V: TRBV7-8

CDR3: CSASDREREAFF
DNA: TGCAGTGCTAGCGACAGGGAGCGCGAAGCTTTCTTT
D: TRBD1
J: TRBJ1-1
size: many
length: 12
V: TRBV20-1